The clone carrying this T cell receptor (beta chain) is a singleton in its sample. Antigen specificity is unknown. The sample originates from a study of T cells after posttransplantation cyclophosphamide. The study, taken as a whole, reports: Recipient CMV seropositivity and CMV reactivation strongly tracked TRB clonality. Later blood repertoires were often dominated by clones from the donor CD8+ memory compartment. Tissue-infiltrating T cells from skin or gut overlapped little with blood T cells.

Generated by immunoSEQ multiplex PCR, the TCRdb table keeps only in-frame clones and is missing some. The sample has 25,000 to 35,000 clones; approximately 90% are singletons. Germline CDR1 reads MNHNY; CDR2 reads SVGAGI (reference sequence). The J segment lost 6 bases and the V segment lost 2 bases, leaving 6 bases of the junction unmatched. The CDR3 sequence is 14 residues long. The naive gate required viable CD3+CD4+ or CD3+CD8+ cells with CCR7+CD45RA+CD45RO-CD95-CD27+CD28+ phenotype. This related bone marrow graft donor gave peripheral blood on the day of marrow donation. This sequence was found in a woman aged 60-75 years in good health, CMV-negative, and a related stem cell transplant donor. The V gene is TRBV6-6, the J gene TRBJ1-1, with TRBD1 matching 7 bases. Sequenced: naive CD4+ T cells sorted from PBMCs. The DNA for the CDR3 is TGTGCCAGCAGTTACACAGGGGATCGGTCTGAAGCTTTCTTT. The encoded protein is CASSYTGDRSEAFF.